The 23 T cell receptor beta chains given below trace back to one sample, sequenced in a study of blood T cell repertoires in COVID-19. Sequencing used immunoSEQ multiplex PCR; TCRdb keeps in-frame clones, though not all of them. The repertoire holds fewer than 250,000 clones, with approximately 84% as singletons. The sample consisted of peripheral blood. The receptor source for this set is an elderly woman with acute or convalescent COVID-19.

This clone has a single count. This chain joins TRBV28 and TRBJ1-2; TRBD1 matches at 7 bases. The V gene end was trimmed by 4 bases and the J gene end by 0 bases; junction bases not matched to a gene: 11. The germline gives CDR1 MDHEN, CDR2 SYDVKM. The CDR3 covers 17 residues. CDR3 residues: CASSSGQVFRANYGYTF. CDR3 DNA sequence: TGTGCCAGCAGTTCCGGACAGGTGTTTAGAGCTAACTATGGCTACACCTTC.

The rearrangement links TRBV11-2 to TRBJ2-7, with TRBD2 matching 11 bases. CDR3 length: 15 residues. CDR1 is SGHAT, CDR2 FQNNGV, per germline. The J segment lost 2 bases and the V segment lost 5 bases, leaving 5 bases of the junction unmatched. The CDR3 region is CASSTASGGTYEQYF. The CDR3 DNA is TGTGCCAGCAGCACAGCTAGCGGGGGGACCTACGAGCAGTACTTC.

Details on this clone: The same CDR3 can be traced to other DNA sequences in this sample. The chain carries TRBV7-3 and TRBJ2-3; D might be TRBD1 (5 bases). This CDR3 region has 14 residues. The V gene lost 5 bases and the J gene lost 2 bases, with 11 bases spanning the gap. Germline V gene data show CDR1 as SGHTA and CDR2 as FQGTGA. The CDR3 bases are TGTGCCAGCAGCCTTACAGGCCTCACAGATACGCAGTATTTT. Translation gives CASSLTGLTDTQYF.

The chain employs TRBV11-3 and TRBJ2-2, with a tentative D call TRBD1 (5 bases). Germline assignment: CDR1 SGHNT and CDR2 YENEEA. Trimming took 2 bases from V and 8 from J, leaving 12 bases between them. The CDR3 extends over 14 amino acids. The CDR3 protein is CASSLWGVGGELFF. The DNA for the CDR3 is TGTGCCAGCAGCTTATGGGGCGTCGGGGGGGAGCTGTTTTTT. The whole variable domain, filled in from reference TRBV11-3 and TRBJ2-2, reads EAGVVQSPRYKIIEKKQPVAFWCNPISGHNTLYWYLQNLGQGPELLIRYENEEAVDDSQLPKDRFSAERLKGVDSTLKIQPAELGDSAVYLCASSLWGVGGELFFGEGSRLTVL.

The chain combines TRBV25-1 with TRBJ2-6; a weak D match, TRBD2 (5 bases). The germline CDR1 and CDR2 sequences are MGHDK and SYGVNS. Trimming took 2 bases from V and 3 from J, leaving 14 bases between them. The CDR3 covers 17 residues. Here the CDR3 reads CASSERGSFNGANVLTF. The CDR3 nucleotides are TGTGCCAGCAGTGAACGGGGAAGTTTTAATGGGGCCAACGTCCTGACTTTC. Based on the CDR3 plus reference TRBV25-1 and TRBJ2-6, the full variable domain is EADIYQTPRYLVIGTGKKITLECSQTMGHDKMYWYQQDPGMELHLIHYSYGVNSTEKGDLSSESTVSRIRTEHFPLTLESARPSHTSQYLCASSERGSFNGANVLTFGAGSRLTVL.

The rearrangement joins TRBV7-9 to TRBJ2-3; 10 nucleotides align to TRBD1. The V gene end was trimmed by 5 bases and the J gene end by 6 bases; junction bases not matched to a gene: 11. CDR3 size: 16 residues. CDR1 and CDR2 (germline): SEHNR, FQNEAQ (reference sequence). CDR3 sequence: CASSPRDRGIGDTQYF. Written as DNA, the CDR3 is TGTGCCAGCAGCCCCCGGGACAGGGGCATTGGGGATACGCAGTATTTT.

This chain links TRBV29-1 with TRBJ2-7; D is possibly TRBD1 (5 bases). The germline V gene encodes CDR1 SQVTM and CDR2 ANQGSEA. CDR3 length: 14 amino acids. V was shortened by 6 bases and J by 1 base, with 16 bases between the two germline ends. This CDR3 reads CSVRTQGISYEQYF. The CDR3 coding sequence is TGCAGCGTCCGGACCCAGGGAATTTCCTACGAGCAGTACTTC.

CDR3 region: CASSMVSGNYGYTF. The CDR3 bases are TGTGCCAGTAGTATGGTGTCAGGGAACTATGGCTACACCTTC. The chain is built from TRBV19 and TRBJ1-2; a possible D gene is TRBD1 (5 bases). The CDR3 has 14 residues. Looked up from germline, CDR1 is LNHDA and CDR2 is SQIVND (reference sequence). V lost 3 bases and J lost 2, with 10 bases in between.

The rearrangement joins TRBV7-2 to TRBJ2-5; tentative D call: TRBD2 (5 bases). Germline loops: CDR1 SGHTA, CDR2 FQGNSA. V lost 1 base to trimming and J lost 1 base, with 10 bases between them. This CDR3 has 15 residues. This CDR3 reads CASSLERVSQETQYF. CDR3 coding DNA: TGTGCCAGCAGCTTAGAGAGGGTTAGCCAAGAGACCCAGTACTTC.

This chain uses TRBV5-8 with TRBJ2-7, with TRBD2 matching 7 bases. The germline V gene encodes CDR1 SGHTS and CDR2 YDEGEE. Trimming cost V 3 bases and J 3 bases; bases outside gene matches: 12. There are 16 residues in the CDR3. The CDR3 coding sequence is TGTGCCAGCAGCTGGGGGAGTAGCGGGCCTGTCTACGAGCAGTACTTC. Encoded protein: CASSWGSSGPVYEQYF.

The chain couples TRBV7-2 to TRBJ2-7; D unresolved. Between the trimmed V and J ends, which lost 5 bases and 6 bases, there was a span of 11 bases. The CDR3 runs to 12 residues. Per germline, CDR1 SGHTA and CDR2 FQGNSA. CDR3 bases: TGTGCCAGCAGCCGATGGCCCTTCGAGCAGTACTTC. As protein: CASSRWPFEQYF.

The chain employs TRBV19 and TRBJ2-1; 11 bases agree with TRBD2. The CDR3 contains 15 residues. The V gene's germline CDR1 is LNHDA and CDR2 SQIVND (reference sequence). V lost 5 bases and J lost 8; bases outside the gene matches: 8. The CDR3 DNA reads as TGTGCCAGTAGTGCAACTAGCGGGGGCTTGTATGAGCAGTTCTTC. Its translation: CASSATSGGLYEQFF. The variable domain in full, completed from reference TRBV19 and TRBJ2-1, reads DGGITQSPKYLFRKEGQNVTLSCEQNLNHDAMYWYRQDPGQGLRLIYYSQIVNDFQKGDIAEGYSVSREKKESFPLTVTSAQKNPTAFYLCASSATSGGLYEQFFGPGTRLTVL.

The V gene is TRBV5-1, the J gene TRBJ1-1, with TRBD1 as a possible D gene (5 bases). Germline loops: CDR1 SGHRS, CDR2 YFSETQ. V was cut by 2 bases and J by 5 bases, with 7 bases left in between. This CDR3 spans 12 amino acids. The CDR3 coding sequence is TGCGCCAGCAGCTTCCAGGGAACTGAAGCTTTCTTT. This encodes CASSFQGTEAFF.

The chain couples TRBV6-2 or TRBV6-3 to TRBJ1-2, with 8 nucleotides matching TRBD1. This CDR3 is built from 15 residues. V gave up 7 bases and J gave up 8 bases; unmatched junction bases: 15. CDR1 and CDR2 (germline): MNHEY, SVGEGT. Written as DNA, the CDR3 is TGTGCCAGCACCCCGAGACAGGGGAACTATTTCGGCTACACCTTC. Translating gives CASTPRQGNYFGYTF.

V usage is TRBV7-2 and J usage is TRBJ1-6, with 7 nucleotides matching TRBD1. The CDR3 spans 15 residues. The V gene end was trimmed by 6 bases and the J gene end by 6 bases; junction bases not matched to a gene: 8. In germline, CDR1 is SGHTA, CDR2 FQGNSA. This chain's CDR3 is CASRVPGTVNSPLHF. Here the CDR3 DNA reads TGTGCCAGCAGGGTCCCCGGGACAGTTAATTCACCCCTCCACTTT.

The chain recombines TRBV4-2 with TRBJ1-2; unclear D gene. CDR1 LGHNA and CDR2 YNFKEQ come from the germline V gene. The length of the CDR3 is 12 residues. The V and J ends lost 1 base and 7 bases respectively, with 7 bases between them. The CDR3 region is CASSQGAIGYTF. Here the CDR3 DNA reads TGTGCCAGCAGCCAAGGGGCTATTGGCTACACCTTC.

This clone was detected only once. V is TRBV28 and J is TRBJ2-3, with D maybe TRBD1 (6 bases). CDR3 length equals 12 residues. Germline-derived CDR1 and CDR2 are MDHEN and SYDVKM. Trimming took off 8 bases at V and 2 bases at J, with 8 bases between the two ends. The CDR3 bases are TGTGCCAGCGGGGACACCACAGATACGCAGTATTTT. Protein product: CASGDTTDTQYF.

The V and J genes are TRBV20-1 and TRBJ2-1; D gene ambiguous. With 3 bases removed from V and 7 bases from J, the gap between germline ends came to 4 bases. Germline V gene sequence: CDR1 DFQATT, CDR2 SNEGSKA (reference sequence). The CDR3 sequence is 10 residues long. CDR3 loop: CSASRNEQFF. The CDR3 nucleotides read TGCAGTGCTAGTCGGAATGAGCAGTTCTTC.

CDR3 amino acids: CASSLAGTRGEQFF. The CDR3 coding sequence is TGTGCCAGCAGCTTAGCCGGGACTAGGGGGGAGCAGTTCTTC. The rearrangement uses TRBV7-2 and TRBJ2-1; 8 bases map to TRBD2. The CDR3 totals 14 residues. The V gene end was trimmed by 0 bases and the J gene end by 10 bases; junction bases not matched to a gene: 5. CDR1 and CDR2 (germline): SGHTA, FQGNSA.

This clone was detected a few times. The chain recombines TRBV10-3 with TRBJ2-3; 8 positions match TRBD2. The CDR3 extends over 15 amino acids. The J segment lost 4 bases and the V segment lost 10 bases, leaving 13 bases of the junction unmatched. In germline, CDR1 is ENHRY, CDR2 SYGVKD. The CDR3 DNA is TGTGCCACCGCCGGACTAGCAAGCCGATCAGATACGCAGTATTTT. Residues: CATAGLASRSDTQYF.

The rearrangement joins TRBV15 to TRBJ1-6, with 7 nucleotides matching TRBD1. J was trimmed by 7 bases and V by 3 bases; bases with no gene match: 3. The CDR3 sequence is 14 residues long. The germline V gene encodes CDR1 LNHNV and CDR2 YYDKDF (reference sequence). The CDR3 DNA reads as TGTGCCACCAGCAGGGACAGGAGGAATTCACCCCTCCACTTT. It is translated as CATSRDRRNSPLHF.

This clone was observed a handful of times. The chain is built from TRBV7-3 and TRBJ2-1, with D possibly TRBD1 on 6 matching bases. The germline gives CDR1 SGHTA, CDR2 FQGTGA. V was clipped by 5 bases and J by 5 bases, with 10 bases between them. The CDR3 totals 13 residues. The CDR3 region is CASSPDRHNEQFF. The CDR3 nucleotides are TGTGCCAGCAGCCCGGACAGACACAATGAGCAGTTCTTC. The full variable domain, rest sourced from reference TRBV7-3 and TRBJ2-1, is GAGVSQTPSNKVTEKGKYVELRCDPISGHTALYWYRQSLGQGPEFLIYFQGTGAADDSGLPNDRFFAVRPEGSVSTLKIQRTERGDSAVYLCASSPDRHNEQFFGPGTRLTVL.

This clone has a handful of counts. V is TRBV7-9 and J is TRBJ2-5, with D unresolved. Looked up from germline, CDR1 is SEHNR and CDR2 is FQNEAQ (reference sequence). CDR3 size: 14 residues. Trimming left V 3 bases short and J 0 bases short, with 8 bases between. The CDR3 DNA follows: TGTGCCAGCAGCTTCCGCGCGGACCAAGAGACCCAGTACTTC. This gives the protein CASSFRADQETQYF.